This TCR beta chain was sequenced in a study of blood T cell repertoires in COVID-19. The overall study: There were acute and convalescent COVID-19 samples, and they came from the United States, Italy and Spain. T cells, B-cell-depleted T cells, or PBMCs supplied cDNA or gDNA.

V lost 6 bases and J lost 3, with 15 bases in between. Germline V CDR1 and CDR2: SNHLY, FYNNEI. This CDR3 has 15 residues. In the source study's methods: Cell counts per sample came from amplifying reference gene primers. TCRdb's copy holds only in-frame clones and misses some; the assay was immunoSEQ multiplex PCR. That table furnishes V, J and clone size, whereas the DNA furnished D and trimming. The sample holds approximately 140,000 clones, 88% seen once. One Seattle source followed patients from active infection through their disease course. V is TRBV2 and J is TRBJ1-5; D perhaps matches TRBD1 (6 bases). The receptor was isolated from a human donor with COVID-19, enrolled during active disease. The donor label of this sample is uncertain. The sample taken for sequencing was peripheral blood. CDR3 DNA sequence: TGTGCCAGCAGGCCGGACAGAATAGTCAATCAGCCCCAGCATTTT. The encoded protein is CASRPDRIVNQPQHF.